These 30 T cell receptor beta chains share one sample of origin, sequenced in a study of identical twins. In TCRdb, the 5' RACE reads were re-called with MiXCR into one record per CDR3 protein. Of about 290,000 distinct CDR3 sequences listed, roughly 9% are singletons. The sample also formed part of further work on yellow fever vaccine responses in identical twins.

The material sequenced was CD8+ T cells sorted from blood. Receptors were obtained from a woman under 30 in good health.

This clonotype was counted ten times or more. This chain uses TRBV6-4 with TRBJ2-2; the match to TRBD1 covers 10 bases. Germline lookup yields CDR1 MRHNA and CDR2 SNTAGT. The V and J ends lost 0 bases and 6 bases, in that order; junction bases with no gene match: 4. The CDR3 is 16 residues long. The CDR3 spells CASSDSSGQGSGELFF. Here the CDR3 DNA reads TGTGCCAGCAGTGACTCCTCGGGACAGGGGTCCGGGGAGCTGTTTTTT.

This clonotype was observed many times. The chain combines TRBV7-6 with TRBJ2-7; perhaps TRBD1 as D (5 bases). The CDR3 spans 13 residues. V was trimmed by 3 bases and J by 5 bases, leaving 11 bases between them. Germline lookup yields CDR1 SGHVS and CDR2 FNYEAQ. DNA for the CDR3: TGTGCCAGCAGCTTGGGTGAAGGGGACGAGCAGTACTTC. Translating it yields CASSLGEGDEQYF.

This clonotype was seen more than once but under ten times. This chain joins TRBV6-5 and TRBJ2-7, with TRBD2 identical over 11 bases. CDR1 MNHEY and CDR2 SVGAGI come from the germline V gene. Losses at the gene ends were 3 bases for V and 4 bases for J; bases not matched to a gene: 8. There are 16 residues in the CDR3. CDR3: CASSYSRLAGPYEQYF. CDR3 in DNA: TGTGCCAGCAGTTATTCCCGACTAGCGGGGCCGTACGAGCAGTACTTC.

This sequence joins TRBV27 and TRBJ2-7; D uncertain. The CDR3 extends over 13 amino acids. Germline values: CDR1 MNHEY, CDR2 SMNVEV (reference sequence). V lost 3 bases and J lost 6, with 12 bases in between. As DNA, the CDR3 is TGTGCCAGCAGTTTCTCCCCGGTGGGCGAGCAGTACTTC. Translating it yields CASSFSPVGEQYF.

There are many counts of this clonotype. The CDR3 DNA reads TGCGCCAGCAGCCAAGCAGGGGTTGCGTACGAGCAGTACTTC. Its translation: CASSQAGVAYEQYF. The chain joins TRBV4-1 to TRBJ2-7, with D perhaps matching TRBD1 (6 bases). CDR3 length: 14 amino acids. The V gene's germline CDR1 is MGHRA and CDR2 YSYEKL. V lost 1 base and J lost 4, with 11 bases in between.

The chain couples TRBV27 to TRBJ1-4, with D unclear. The CDR3 consists of 14 residues. Trimming stripped 6 bases from V and 3 bases from J, with 11 bases between. Germline CDR1 MNHEY, CDR2 SMNVEV (reference sequence). CDR3 amino acids: CASRRSGPNEKLFF. The CDR3 nucleotides read TGTGCCAGCAGGCGATCCGGACCTAATGAAAAACTGTTTTTT.

This clonotype was recorded a few times. V is TRBV13 and J is TRBJ2-2; D unclear. The germline gives CDR1 PRHDT, CDR2 FYEKMQ (reference sequence). V was clipped by 5 bases and J by 0 bases, with 13 bases between them. The CDR3 runs 16 residues. Here the CDR3 DNA reads TGTGCCAGCAGCGACCGGGCAGAGACGAACACCGGGGAGCTGTTTTTT. Translating it yields CASSDRAETNTGELFF. Combining the CDR3 with reference TRBV13 and TRBJ2-2 gives the whole variable domain AAGVIQSPRHLIKEKRETATLKCYPIPRHDTVYWYQQGPGQDPQFLISFYEKMQSDKGSIPDRFSAQQFSDYHSELNMSSLELGDSALYFCASSDRAETNTGELFFGEGSRLTVL.

This clonotype was counted only a few times. The chain employs TRBV24-1 and TRBJ2-2, with 8 bases matching TRBD1. The length of the CDR3 is 13 residues. V was clipped by 1 base and J by 13 bases; unmatched bases: 4. Looked up from germline, CDR1 is KGHDR and CDR2 is SFDVKD. CDR3 coding DNA: TGTGCCACCAGTGATTTAGCAGGGGGCTCGCTGTTTTTT. It is translated as CATSDLAGGSLFF.

The chain joins TRBV6-2 or TRBV6-3 to TRBJ2-5, with 14 bases aligning to TRBD2. This CDR3 region has 18 residues. Trimming took 2 bases from V and 0 from J; bases not matched to a gene: 5. Looked up from germline, CDR1 is MNHEY and CDR2 is SVGEGT. Here the CDR3 reads CASSYTRTSGRYQETQYF. The CDR3, as DNA: TGTGCCAGCAGTTACACTAGGACTAGCGGGAGGTACCAAGAGACCCAGTACTTC.

The J gene is TRBJ1-2, the V gene TRBV7-8, with TRBD1 as a possible D gene (6 bases). The CDR3 is 15 amino acids. CDR1 is SGHVS and CDR2 is FQNEAQ in the germline V gene. Trimming shortened V by 2 bases and J by 6 bases, and 16 bases separated the two germline ends. The DNA for the CDR3 is TGTGCCAGCAGCTTAATTCAGGGGCTAGATGATGGCTACACCTTC. Its protein is CASSLIQGLDDGYTF.

This clonotype was seen a few times. The V and J genes are TRBV11-2 and TRBJ2-3; 9 nucleotides align to TRBD2. CDR1 and CDR2 from the germline V gene are SGHAT and FQNNGV. The CDR3 runs to 16 residues. Trimming cost V 7 bases and J 4 bases; bases outside gene matches: 12. As DNA, the CDR3 is TGTGCCAGCAATGGGGTTGCGGGGGGGTTACCAGATACGCAGTATTTT. Its protein product is CASNGVAGGLPDTQYF. Drawing the rest from reference TRBV11-2 and TRBJ2-3, the complete variable domain is EAGVAQSPRYKIIEKRQSVAFWCNPISGHATLYWYQQILGQGPKLLIQFQNNGVVDDSQLPKDRFSAERLKGVDSTLKIQPAKLEDSAVYLCASNGVAGGLPDTQYFGPGTRLTVL.

This clonotype has a count of ten or more. The gene calls are TRBV27 and TRBJ2-7, with D possibly being TRBD1 (7 bases). V lost 5 bases and J lost 0, with 23 bases in between. The CDR3 contains 18 residues. Per the germline V gene, CDR1 is MNHEY and CDR2 is SMNVEV (reference sequence). The CDR3 spells CASSPGTAGRDSSYEQYF. CDR3 coding DNA: TGTGCCAGCAGTCCCGGGACAGCAGGGCGGGATAGCTCCTACGAGCAGTACTTC.

This clonotype was counted only a few times. The chain links TRBV11-2 to TRBJ2-5; the match to TRBD1 covers 9 bases. Germline V gene sequence: CDR1 SGHAT, CDR2 FQNNGV. J was trimmed by 2 bases and V by 1 base; bases with no gene match: 2. This CDR3 has 15 amino acids. In DNA, the CDR3 is TGTGCCAGCAGCTTAGGGGACAGGGAACAAGAGACCCAGTACTTC. It translates to CASSLGDREQETQYF.

The rearrangement uses TRBV13 and TRBJ2-3; D not certain. Germline V gives CDR1 PRHDT, CDR2 FYEKMQ (reference sequence). The CDR3 totals 14 residues. V gave up 5 bases and J gave up 3 bases, with 12 bases separating them. The CDR3 DNA is TGTGCCAGCAGCCCATGGACCGAGACAGATACGCAGTATTTT. Translated: CASSPWTETDTQYF.

The chain recombines TRBV12-3 or TRBV12-4 with TRBJ2-3; 9 nucleotides match TRBD1. J gave up 2 bases and V 6 bases, and 12 bases lay outside the gene matches. The CDR3 totals 17 residues. CDR3 amino acids: CASSWDRDNLDTDTQYF. The DNA for the CDR3 is TGTGCCAGCAGCTGGGACAGGGACAACTTAGACACAGATACGCAGTATTTT.

The chain carries TRBV4-2 and TRBJ2-6; 7 bases line up with TRBD2. J was trimmed by 3 bases and V by 0 bases; bases with no gene match: 5. The CDR3 loop spans 17 amino acids. The germline gives CDR1 LGHNA, CDR2 YNFKEQ. The CDR3 nucleotides read TGTGCCAGCAGCCAAGATGGCGGGGGAGGTGGGGCCAACGTCCTGACTTTC. This translates into CASSQDGGGGGANVLTF.

This clonotype came up many times. The rearrangement joins TRBV7-2 to TRBJ1-6; D remains unclear. This CDR3 is 15 amino acids long. From germline, CDR1 is SGHTA and CDR2 FQGNSA. Deletions cut 5 bases from V and 3 bases from J, with 11 bases between. The CDR3 reads CASSLPQDYNSPLHF. CDR3 coding DNA: TGTGCCAGCAGCCTCCCCCAGGACTATAATTCACCCCTCCACTTT.

J is TRBJ2-1 and V is TRBV20-1, with D unclear. Germline V gene data show CDR1 as DFQATT and CDR2 as SNEGSKA (reference sequence). Trimming shortened V by 0 bases and J by 7 bases, and 10 bases separated the two germline ends. The CDR3 runs to 13 residues. CDR3 in amino acids: CSAREISYNEQFF. The CDR3 region has the DNA TGCAGTGCTAGAGAGATTAGCTATAATGAGCAGTTCTTC.

This clonotype was seen more than once but under ten times. The genes are TRBV7-9 and TRBJ2-1; TRBD2 matches at 9 bases. The trim removed 2 bases at V and 7 bases at J, leaving 6 bases unmatched. Looked up from germline, CDR1 is SEHNR and CDR2 is FQNEAQ (reference sequence). The CDR3 runs 15 residues. CDR3 region: CASSLYAGGRNEQFF. The DNA of the CDR3 is TGTGCCAGCAGCTTATACGCGGGAGGGAGGAATGAGCAGTTCTTC.

This clonotype has a handful of counts. This chain joins TRBV28 and TRBJ2-7; D perhaps matches TRBD1 (6 bases). V dropped 5 bases and J dropped 0 bases, with 11 bases sitting between them. CDR3 size: 14 residues. Germline assignment: CDR1 MDHEN and CDR2 SYDVKM. The CDR3 here is CASSNGQNSYEQYF. In DNA, the CDR3 is TGTGCCAGCAGTAACGGACAGAACTCCTACGAGCAGTACTTC.

The sample holds a few counts of this clonotype. The V call is TRBV7-9, the J call TRBJ2-5; D uncertain. Germline V lookup: CDR1 SEHNR, CDR2 FQNEAQ (reference sequence). This CDR3 is built from 11 residues. V was trimmed by 5 bases and J by 2 bases, leaving 3 bases between them. As DNA, the CDR3 is TGTGCCAGCAGCAGACAAGAGACCCAGTACTTC. Translation gives CASSRQETQYF.

The chain couples TRBV5-6 to TRBJ2-1; either TRBD1 or TRBD2 may fit D (5 bases each). The CDR3 runs to 15 residues. The V gene's germline CDR1 is SGHDT and CDR2 YYEEEE. The V end was cut by 2 bases, the J end by 7 bases, with 16 bases between. The CDR3 protein is CASSLGVDPGNEQFF. DNA for the CDR3: TGTGCCAGCAGCTTAGGGGTTGATCCGGGAAATGAGCAGTTCTTC.

This clonotype was seen only a few times. This chain connects TRBV20-1 to TRBJ2-7, with a tentative D call TRBD2 (6 bases). This CDR3 spans 14 amino acids. Looked up from germline, CDR1 is DFQATT and CDR2 is SNEGSKA (reference sequence). The ends were cut back, 0 bases at V and 4 bases at J, with 13 bases in the middle. For the CDR3, the DNA is TGCAGTGCTAGAGATCCGGAGGAGGGATACGAGCAGTACTTC. Its protein product is CSARDPEEGYEQYF.

V gene TRBV10-2 combines with J gene TRBJ2-7; 7 bases are a match to TRBD2. Germline CDR1 is WSHSY and CDR2 is SAAADI. The CDR3 is 14 amino acids. V lost 10 bases and J lost 2; bases outside the gene matches: 11. CDR3 DNA sequence: TGCGCCACAACCAGTGCGGGACTAACCTACGAGCAGTACTTC. This translates into CATTSAGLTYEQYF.

The rearrangement uses TRBV30 and TRBJ2-1; D is ambiguous. CDR1 and CDR2 (germline): GTSNPN, SVGIG (reference sequence). The length of the CDR3 is 14 residues. Trimming stripped 1 base from V and 2 bases from J, with 9 bases between. CDR3 bases: TGTGCCTGGAGTGACCGGACCGCCTACAATGAGCAGTTCTTC. Protein: CAWSDRTAYNEQFF. Using reference TRBV30 and TRBJ2-1 for the parts outside the CDR3, the full variable domain is SQTIHQWPATLVQPVGSPLSLECTVEGTSNPNLYWYRQAAGRGLQLLFYSVGIGQISSEVPQNLSASRPQDRQFILSSKKLLLSDSGFYLCAWSDRTAYNEQFFGPGTRLTVL.

This clonotype was counted many times. The chain couples TRBV4-1 to TRBJ1-5, with TRBD1 as a possible D gene (6 bases). In germline, CDR1 is MGHRA, CDR2 YSYEKL. Trimming stripped 4 bases from V and 2 bases from J, with 18 bases between. The CDR3 runs to 17 residues. In DNA form, the CDR3 reads TGCGCCAGCAGCCTCAGACAGAACGGACAGCGCAATCAGCCCCAGCATTTT. Amino acids: CASSLRQNGQRNQPQHF.

The chain carries TRBV7-2 and TRBJ1-1, with a weak D call TRBD1 (6 bases). The germline V gene encodes CDR1 SGHTA and CDR2 FQGNSA. V was cut by 2 bases and J by 1 base, with 17 bases left in between. The CDR3 covers 17 residues. The CDR3 sequence: CASSLPAEGGRNTEAFF. The DNA of the CDR3 is TGTGCCAGCAGCTTACCCGCGGAGGGGGGGAGGAACACTGAAGCTTTCTTT.

Turning to this clonotype: An end of the junction differs from the germline gene, which may be a read error. The chain recombines TRBV12-3 or TRBV12-4 with TRBJ2-1, with 9 bases identical to TRBD2. This CDR3 has 18 residues. CDR3 region: CASSLGGRAEGSYNERFF. CDR3 DNA sequence: TGTGCCAGCAGTTTAGGCGGGAGGGCCGAAGGTTCCTACAATGAGCGGTTCTTC.

This clonotype was detected ten times or more. The chain links TRBV27 to TRBJ2-5; D uncertain. The CDR3 covers 14 residues. CDR1 is MNHEY, CDR2 SMNVEV, per germline (reference sequence). Trimming pared 0 bases from V and 7 bases from J, leaving 12 bases between. CDR3 nucleotide sequence: TGTGCCAGCAGTTTATCATCCATGCTGGTGACCCAGTACTTC. Protein: CASSLSSMLVTQYF.

In regard to this clonotype: A much larger clone differs by one base, so this may be a read error. For the CDR3, the DNA is TGTGCCAGCAGCCATAGACTAGCGGGTTACAATGAGCAGTTCTTC. The encoded protein is CASSHRLAGYNEQFF. The chain uses TRBV3-1 and TRBJ2-1; 10 bases align to TRBD2. The V and J ends lost 3 bases and 4 bases, in that order; junction bases with no gene match: 3. This CDR3 has 15 residues. The germline gives CDR1 LGHDT, CDR2 YNNKEL (reference sequence).